The 4 T cell receptor beta chains presented below share a single source sample, sequenced in a study of identical twins. Each CDR3 protein gets one entry after TCRdb re-called the 5' RACE reads with MiXCR. The sample includes roughly 230,000 distinct CDR3 sequences, approximately 8.3% of them seen just once. The same sample was also used in a study of yellow fever vaccine responses in identical twins.

Sequences were obtained from CD8+ T cells sorted from blood. These TCRs come from a woman aged 18-29 years in good health.

In its sample, this clonotype was seen once. V and J are TRBV25-1 and TRBJ2-1; D might be TRBD2 (5 bases). Germline V gives CDR1 MGHDK, CDR2 SYGVNS. The CDR3 is made up of 16 amino acids. Trimming pared 3 bases from V and 1 base from J, leaving 13 bases between. The CDR3 here is CASSDRGPNSYNEQFF. The DNA of the CDR3 is TGTGCCAGCAGTGACCGAGGGCCCAATTCCTACAATGAGCAGTTCTTC.

The chain carries TRBV4-3 and TRBJ2-3, with D maybe TRBD2 (5 bases). The CDR3 extends over 14 amino acids. The V and J ends lost 1 base and 3 bases respectively, with 8 bases between them. Germline assignment: CDR1 LGHNA and CDR2 YSLEER. The CDR3 region has the DNA TGCGCCAGCAGCCAAGGAATAGCGACAGATACGCAGTATTTT. This gives the protein CASSQGIATDTQYF.

The chain employs TRBV6-5 and TRBJ2-5, with D possibly matching TRBD2 (6 bases). The CDR3 has 14 residues. The germline V gene encodes CDR1 MNHEY and CDR2 SVGAGI. V lost 6 bases, J lost 4 bases, and 15 bases lay in between. DNA of the CDR3: TGTGCCAGCAGCTTAACGGGAGTGGGAGAGACCCAGTACTTC. The encoded protein is CASSLTGVGETQYF.

This clonotype showed up many times. The chain uses TRBV12-3 or TRBV12-4 and TRBJ2-2; no firm D call. The CDR3 consists of 15 residues. Trimming took 6 bases from V and 8 from J, leaving 19 bases between them. The CDR3 region has the DNA TGTGCCAGCAGCCAACTATCCCGGGTAGCTGGGGAGCTGTTTTTT. Amino acids: CASSQLSRVAGELFF.